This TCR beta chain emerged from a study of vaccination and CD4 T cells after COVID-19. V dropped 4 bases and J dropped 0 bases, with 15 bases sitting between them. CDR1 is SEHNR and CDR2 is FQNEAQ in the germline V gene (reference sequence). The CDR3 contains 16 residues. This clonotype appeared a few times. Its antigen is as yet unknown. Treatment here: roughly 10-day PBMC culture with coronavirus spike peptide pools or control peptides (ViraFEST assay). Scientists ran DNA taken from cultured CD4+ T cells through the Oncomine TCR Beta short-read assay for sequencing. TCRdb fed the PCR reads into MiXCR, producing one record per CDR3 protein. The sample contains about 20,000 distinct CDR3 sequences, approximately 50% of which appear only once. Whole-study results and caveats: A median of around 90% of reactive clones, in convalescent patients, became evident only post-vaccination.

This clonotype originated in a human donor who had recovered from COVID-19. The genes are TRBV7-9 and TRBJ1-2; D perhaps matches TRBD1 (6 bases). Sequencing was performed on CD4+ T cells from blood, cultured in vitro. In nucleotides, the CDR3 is TGTGCCAGCAGCTATTACCGGGACACTACTAACTATGGCTACACCTTC. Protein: CASSYYRDTTNYGYTF. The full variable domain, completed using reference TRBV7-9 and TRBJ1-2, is DTGVSQNPRHKITKRGQNVTFRCDPISEHNRLYWYRQTLGQGPEFLTYFQNEAQLEKSRLLSDRFSAERPKGSFSTLEIQRTEQGDSAMYLCASSYYRDTTNYGYTFGSGTRLTVV.